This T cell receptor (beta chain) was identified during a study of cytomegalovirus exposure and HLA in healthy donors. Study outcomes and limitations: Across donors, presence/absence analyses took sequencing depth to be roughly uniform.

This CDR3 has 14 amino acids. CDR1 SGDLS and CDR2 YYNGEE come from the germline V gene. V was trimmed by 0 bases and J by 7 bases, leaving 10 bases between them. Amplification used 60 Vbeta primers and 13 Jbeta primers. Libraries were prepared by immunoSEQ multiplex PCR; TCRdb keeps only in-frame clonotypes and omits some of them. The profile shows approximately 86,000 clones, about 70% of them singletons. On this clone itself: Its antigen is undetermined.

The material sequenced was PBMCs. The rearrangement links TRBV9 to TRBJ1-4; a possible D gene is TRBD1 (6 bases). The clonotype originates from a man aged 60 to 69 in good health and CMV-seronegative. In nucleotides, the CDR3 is TGTGCCAGCAGCGTAGAAGGACAGTTTGAAAAACTGTTTTTT. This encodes CASSVEGQFEKLFF.